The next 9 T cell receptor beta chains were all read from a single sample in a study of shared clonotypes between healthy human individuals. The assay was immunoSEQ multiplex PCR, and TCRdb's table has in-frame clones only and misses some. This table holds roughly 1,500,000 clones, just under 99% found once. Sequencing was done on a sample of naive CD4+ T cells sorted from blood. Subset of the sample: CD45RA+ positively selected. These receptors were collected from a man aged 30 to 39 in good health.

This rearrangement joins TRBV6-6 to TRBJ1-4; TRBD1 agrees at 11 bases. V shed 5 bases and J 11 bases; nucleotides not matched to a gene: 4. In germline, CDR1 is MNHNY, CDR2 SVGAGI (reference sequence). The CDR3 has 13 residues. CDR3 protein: CASSPGQGGKLFF. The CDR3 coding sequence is TGTGCCAGCAGTCCGGGACAGGGGGGTAAACTGTTTTTT.

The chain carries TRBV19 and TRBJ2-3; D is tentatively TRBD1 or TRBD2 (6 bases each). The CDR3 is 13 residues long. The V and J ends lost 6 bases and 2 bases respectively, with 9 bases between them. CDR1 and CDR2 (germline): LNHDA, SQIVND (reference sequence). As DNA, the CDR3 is TGTGCCAGTAGGGGGGGCGCCACAGATACGCAGTATTTT. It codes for CASRGGATDTQYF.

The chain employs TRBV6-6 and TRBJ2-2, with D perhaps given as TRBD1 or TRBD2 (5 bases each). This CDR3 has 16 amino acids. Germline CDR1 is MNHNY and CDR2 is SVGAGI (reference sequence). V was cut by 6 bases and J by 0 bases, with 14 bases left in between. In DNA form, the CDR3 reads TGTGCCAGCAGCTCCCGGGACGTCTCGAACACCGGGGAGCTGTTTTTT. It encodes CASSSRDVSNTGELFF.

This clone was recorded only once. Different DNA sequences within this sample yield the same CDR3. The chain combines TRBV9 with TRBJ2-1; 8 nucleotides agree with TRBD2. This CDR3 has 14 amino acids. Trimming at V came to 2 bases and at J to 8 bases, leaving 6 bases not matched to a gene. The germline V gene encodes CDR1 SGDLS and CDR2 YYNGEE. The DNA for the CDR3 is TGTGCCAGCAGCGTCGTTGGGACTAGTGATGAGCAGTTCTTC. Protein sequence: CASSVVGTSDEQFF.

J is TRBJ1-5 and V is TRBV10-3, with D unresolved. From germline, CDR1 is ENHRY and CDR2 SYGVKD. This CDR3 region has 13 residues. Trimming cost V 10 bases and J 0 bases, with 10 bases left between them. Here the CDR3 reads CASVQYSNQPQHF. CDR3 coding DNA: TGTGCCAGCGTACAGTATAGCAATCAGCCCCAGCATTTT.

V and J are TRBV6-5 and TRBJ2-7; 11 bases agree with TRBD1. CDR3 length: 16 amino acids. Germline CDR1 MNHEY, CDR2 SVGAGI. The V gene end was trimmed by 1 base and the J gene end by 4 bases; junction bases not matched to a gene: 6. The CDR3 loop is CASSYFGTGGGYEQYF. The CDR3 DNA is TGTGCCAGCAGTTACTTCGGGACAGGGGGAGGGTACGAGCAGTACTTC.

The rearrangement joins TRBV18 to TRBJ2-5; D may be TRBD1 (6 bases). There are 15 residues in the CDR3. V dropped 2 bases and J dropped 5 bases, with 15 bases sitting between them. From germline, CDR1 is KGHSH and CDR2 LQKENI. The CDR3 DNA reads TGTGCCAGCTCACCATTGTTGGGGGCTGGGGAGACCCAGTACTTC. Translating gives CASSPLLGAGETQYF.

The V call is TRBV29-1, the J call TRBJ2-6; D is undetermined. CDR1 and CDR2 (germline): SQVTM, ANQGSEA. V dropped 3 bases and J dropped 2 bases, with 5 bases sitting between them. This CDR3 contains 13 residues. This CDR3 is CSVEIAGANVLTF. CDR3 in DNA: TGCAGCGTTGAGATAGCTGGGGCCAACGTCCTGACTTTC.

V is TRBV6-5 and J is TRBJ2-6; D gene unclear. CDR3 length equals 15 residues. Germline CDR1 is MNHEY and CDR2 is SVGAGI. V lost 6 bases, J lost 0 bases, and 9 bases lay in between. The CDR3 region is CASRPAHSGANVLTF. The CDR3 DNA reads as TGTGCCAGCAGACCGGCCCACTCTGGGGCCAACGTCCTGACTTTC.